This TCR beta chain is from a study of OX40 agonist ivuxolimab in advanced cancers. Study-wide background: Across the patients, intravenous ivuxolimab was delivered every 2 weeks at 0.01 to 10 mg/kg. A mean age of around 63 years, range roughly 20 to 80, was recorded, and 82.7% were male.

The length of the CDR3 is 15 residues. From germline, CDR1 is SGHTA and CDR2 FQGNSA. Trimming cost V 3 bases and J 4 bases, with 10 bases left between them. Regarding this clone: What it binds is not known.

Sequenced by immunoSEQ multiplex PCR; TCRdb stores in-frame clones only, minus some. The profile shows under 80,000 clones, more than 70% of them singletons. General study results and limits: Partial responders receiving 0.1-3.0 mg/kg showed among the lowest clonal expansion.

Exclusion applied to patients with autoimmune disease history or systemic immunosuppression. The chain combines TRBV7-2 with TRBJ1-6; the D gene is possibly TRBD1 (5 bases). The sample here was CD4+ or CD8+ T cells sorted from blood, taken in a trial of the OX40 agonist ivuxolimab. The clonotype was recovered from an adult with an advanced solid tumor such as melanoma, head and neck, liver or kidney cancer. This CDR3 is CASSFSGQYNSPLHF. The DNA of the CDR3 is TGTGCCAGCAGCTTTTCAGGGCAGTATAATTCACCCCTCCACTTT.